The following is a T cell receptor beta chain sequence with its context. Its specificity is unknown. The authors ran a second PCR of about 6 to 11 cycles using a sample-barcoded 5' primer and a J-beta primer mix. A single record per CDR3 protein comes from TCRdb applying MiXCR to the 5' RACE reads. The table lists approximately 580,000 distinct CDR3 sequences, 24% of them singletons. This CDR3 region has 15 residues. Trimming removed 6 bases from V and 4 bases from J; junction bases left unmatched: 5. The data stem from a study of blood T cells in healthy people across ages. General study points: Among long-lived donors, naive CD4+ cells were more numerous and diversity higher than in aged donors.

This sample was also put to use in a study of T cells of mothers and their children. Per that study: No clone of persistent microchimeric T cells was detected.

The sequencing sample was made of blood. This chain joins TRBV12-3 or TRBV12-4 and TRBJ2-5; 13 nucleotides agree with TRBD2. This sequence originates from a boy between 5 and 17 years old in good health. In nucleotides, the CDR3 is TGTGCCAGCAGCCCGGGGACTAGCGGGATAGAGACCCAGTACTTC. Its translation: CASSPGTSGIETQYF.